This TCR beta chain was documented in a study of cytomegalovirus exposure and HLA in healthy donors (dated by TCRdb to 2016 to 2017). As for the study more broadly: According to a later analysis, one platform produced both the 110 or so validation repertoires and the 670 or so repertoires of the first cohort. The study combined high-throughput TCR immunosequencing, statistical association of individual TCRs with disease status, and machine learning to predict cytomegalovirus infection status. The study was designed to test whether signatures of past pathogen exposure could be identified by cataloging public T cell receptors. Besides the first cohort of roughly 660 subjects, a separate validation cohort made up of 90 to 150 different subjects was used. Overall results and qualifications from the work: A later analysis had no HLA typing for the validation cohort, so co-occurrence there was scored across all 130 or so repertoires. A later analysis found that TCRs clustered in the first cohort also tended to co-occur in the roughly 120 validation repertoires, with roughly 95% of cluster scores above 0. Cytomegalovirus status was reported to be diagnosed by the classifier with high specificity and sensitivity in both the original and validation cohorts. The study listed 164 TCR beta chains as associated with cytomegalovirus. It was suggested by the authors that the approach could potentially be generalized to other disease states and immunological phenotypes. Three of the identified cytomegalovirus-associated TCR beta chains were confirmed in vitro to be specific for cytomegalovirus antigens. Across donors, most TCR sequences were observed very rarely, whereas some public TCRs were present in many individuals.

The donors belonged to the validation cohort of about 120 subjects, which was separate from the roughly 670-subject first cohort. The germline V gene (reference sequence) sets CDR1 to MNHNY and CDR2 to SVGAGI. Its CDR3 holds 16 amino acids, cysteine through phenylalanine. This entry keeps only the CDR3 DNA: 48 bases, framed from base 1. V is trimmed back by 5 bases and J by 6 bases, and the junction contains 10 bases that no gene match accounts for. To prepare the library, the immunoSEQ multiplex PCR assay was applied. The paper's processing steps were these. To diagnose cytomegalovirus status from the catalog of TCR beta chain sequences, a statistical classification framework was built. TCRdb's version of the immuneACCESS table is confined to in-frame rearrangements and falls short of the full clone set. An unresolved V gene accounts for under half of the shortfall where checked; the remainder is of unknown origin. V and J calls and clone size follow that table, whereas D and trimming were derived from the DNA. The sample has some 120,000 clones on record, roughly 90% of them singletons. The ten largest clones take up roughly 2% of the sample.

With respect to this clone: This receptor's antigen is unknown. Nothing much larger sits one base from this clone, and base qualities are not available.

The chain is encoded by TRBV6-6 joined to TRBJ2-2, with 9 bases in between that match TRBD1. Sequenced material: PBMCs. This receptor was identified in a woman aged 18-29 years in good health and CMV-seronegative. CDR3 protein: CASSTGTGWGSGELFF. The bases are TGTGCCAGCAGTACCGGGACAGGGTGGGGGTCCGGGGAGCTGTTTTTT.